A single sample gave rise to the 3 T cell receptor beta chains below, sequenced in a study of technical replicates of blood from four donors (dated by TCRdb to about 2017). Preparation of the library involved the immunoSEQ multiplex PCR assay. TCRdb limited this immuneACCESS table to in-frame rearrangements with V and J called. A share of clones is missing; checked studies link under half to unresolved V genes, and the rest is unexplained. In all, the sample holds about 82,000 clones, and more than 85% of those were seen once. 0.39% of the sample goes to the ten largest clones. The specimen sequenced was T cells isolated from PBMCs. These receptors came from a human donor in good health.

The chain links TRBV6-1 to TRBJ1-3; perhaps TRBD1 as D (6 bases). This CDR3 contains 16 residues. Trimming left V 2 bases short and J 1 base short, with 12 bases between. Germline CDR1 MNHNS, CDR2 SASEGT. CDR3 loop: CASSEQTGWSGNTIYF. CDR3 nucleotide sequence: TGTGCCAGCAGTGAACAAACAGGGTGGTCTGGAAACACCATATATTTT.

This clone has just one count. A read error may produce the germline difference seen at one junction end. The CDR3 bases are TGCGCCAGCAGTCAATCACCGGCCCCTTACAGTTCGGAATTTGCCTTC. Translation: CASSQSPAPYSSEFAF. J is TRBJ1-2 and V is TRBV23-1; D gene uncertain. TRBV23-1 falls under the ORF class, with uncertain function. This CDR3 has 16 residues.

The chain is built from TRBV27 and TRBJ1-5; no firm D call. This CDR3 comprises 13 residues. Germline lookup yields CDR1 MNHEY and CDR2 SMNVEV (reference sequence). The V end was cut by 2 bases, the J end by 2 bases, with 4 bases between. The DNA of the CDR3 is TGTGCCAGCAGTTTACAGGGCAATCAGCCCCAGCATTTT. This translates into CASSLQGNQPQHF.